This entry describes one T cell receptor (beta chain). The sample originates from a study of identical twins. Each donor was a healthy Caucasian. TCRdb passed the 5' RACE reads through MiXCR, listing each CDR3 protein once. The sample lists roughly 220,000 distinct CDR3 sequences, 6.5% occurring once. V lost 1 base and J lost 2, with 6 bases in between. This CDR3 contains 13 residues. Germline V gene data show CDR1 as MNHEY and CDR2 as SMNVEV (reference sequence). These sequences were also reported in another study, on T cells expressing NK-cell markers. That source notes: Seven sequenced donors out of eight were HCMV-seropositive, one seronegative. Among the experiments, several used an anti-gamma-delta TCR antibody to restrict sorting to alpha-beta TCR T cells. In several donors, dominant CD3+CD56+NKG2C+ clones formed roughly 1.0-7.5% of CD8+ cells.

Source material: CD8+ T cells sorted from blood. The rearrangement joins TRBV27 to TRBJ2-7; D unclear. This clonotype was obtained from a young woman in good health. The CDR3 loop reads CASSLLAAYEQYF. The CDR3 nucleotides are TGTGCCAGCAGTTTATTGGCGGCCTACGAGCAGTACTTC.